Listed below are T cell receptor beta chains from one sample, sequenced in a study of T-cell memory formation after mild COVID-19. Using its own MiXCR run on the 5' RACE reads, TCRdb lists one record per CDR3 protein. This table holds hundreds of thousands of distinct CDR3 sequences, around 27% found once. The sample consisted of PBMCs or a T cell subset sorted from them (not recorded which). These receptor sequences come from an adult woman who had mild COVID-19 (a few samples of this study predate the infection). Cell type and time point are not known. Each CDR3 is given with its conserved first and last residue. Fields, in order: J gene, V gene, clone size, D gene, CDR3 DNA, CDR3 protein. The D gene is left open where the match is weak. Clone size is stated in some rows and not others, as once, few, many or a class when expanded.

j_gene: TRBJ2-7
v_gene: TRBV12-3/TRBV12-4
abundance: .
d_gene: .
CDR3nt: TGTGCCAGCAGTTTAAGCAGGGCCGGGTTGGAGCAGTACTTC
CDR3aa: CASSLSRAGLEQYF

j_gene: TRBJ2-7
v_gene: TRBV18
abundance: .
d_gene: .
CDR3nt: TGTGCCAGCTCACTTGACCTTTTGTCCCGGGGCGAGCAGTACTTC
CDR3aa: CASSLDLLSRGEQYF

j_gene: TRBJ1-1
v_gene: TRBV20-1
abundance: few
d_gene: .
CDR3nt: TGCAGTGCTAGTTGGGACGCAGCGCGGGAAGCTTTCTTT
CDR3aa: CSASWDAAREAFF

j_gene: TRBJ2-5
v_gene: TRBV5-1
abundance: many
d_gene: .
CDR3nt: TGCGCCAGCAGTTTACGGAGTACCGGAGGGGAGACCCAGTACTTC
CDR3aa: CASSLRSTGGETQYF

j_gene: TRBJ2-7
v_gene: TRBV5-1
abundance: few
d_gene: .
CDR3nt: TGCGCCAGCAGCTATACAATGGGATCCTACGAGCAGTACTTC
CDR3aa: CASSYTMGSYEQYF

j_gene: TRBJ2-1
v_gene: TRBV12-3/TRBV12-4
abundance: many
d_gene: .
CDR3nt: TGTGCCAGCAGTTCAGACAATGAGCAGTTCTTC
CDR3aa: CASSSDNEQFF

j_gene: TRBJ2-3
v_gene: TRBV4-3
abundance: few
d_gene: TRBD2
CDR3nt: TGCGCCAGCAGCCAAGAATGGGTCGGACTAGCGGGAAAAACAGATACGCAGTATTTT
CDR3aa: CASSQEWVGLAGKTDTQYF

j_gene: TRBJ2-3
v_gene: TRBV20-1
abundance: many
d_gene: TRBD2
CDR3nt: TGCAGTGCTAGAAGTTCACTAGCGGAAAACACAGATACGCAGTATTTT
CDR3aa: CSARSSLAENTDTQYF

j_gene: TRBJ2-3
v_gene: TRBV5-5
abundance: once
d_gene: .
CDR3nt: TGTGCCAGCATGACTCGGCAGGACCGCACAGATACGCAGTATTTT
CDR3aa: CASMTRQDRTDTQYF

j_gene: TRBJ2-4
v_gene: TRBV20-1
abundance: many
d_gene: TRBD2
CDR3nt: TGCAGTGCTTTAGCGGGAGGGGCAAACATTCAGTACTTC
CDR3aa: CSALAGGANIQYF

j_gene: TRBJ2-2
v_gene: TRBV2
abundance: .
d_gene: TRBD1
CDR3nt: TGTGCCAGCAGTCATGGACAGGGGATCACCGGGGAGCTGTTTTTT
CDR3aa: CASSHGQGITGELFF

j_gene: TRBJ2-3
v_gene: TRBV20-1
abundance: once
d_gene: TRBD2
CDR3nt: TGCAGTGCTAGAGACCCGGGGACTATCGGGTTCACAGATACGCAGTATTTT
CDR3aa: CSARDPGTIGFTDTQYF

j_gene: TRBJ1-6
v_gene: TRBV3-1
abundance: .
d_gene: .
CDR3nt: TGTGCCAGCAGCCAAGTTCGAGGGGGAACACCCCTCCACTTT
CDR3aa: CASSQVRGGTPLHF

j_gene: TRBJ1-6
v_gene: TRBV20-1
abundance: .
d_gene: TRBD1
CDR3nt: TGCAGTGCTCCTAGTACAGGGGCCTCATATAATTCACCCCTCCACTTT
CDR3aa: CSAPSTGASYNSPLHF

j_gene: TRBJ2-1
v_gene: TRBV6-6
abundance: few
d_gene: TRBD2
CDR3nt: TGTGCCAGCAGTTACTCCTCCCTAGGAGCGGGAGGGTGGGATGAGCAGTTCTTC
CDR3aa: CASSYSSLGAGGWDEQFF

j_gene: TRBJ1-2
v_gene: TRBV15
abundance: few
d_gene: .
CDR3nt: TGTGCCACCAGCAGAGATCGAGGGGACAATTATGGCTACACCTTC
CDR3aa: CATSRDRGDNYGYTF

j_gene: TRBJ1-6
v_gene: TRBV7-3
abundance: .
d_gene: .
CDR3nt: TGTGCCAGCAGCGTAGGGGGGCCATCAAATTCACCCCTCCACTTT
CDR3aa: CASSVGGPSNSPLHF

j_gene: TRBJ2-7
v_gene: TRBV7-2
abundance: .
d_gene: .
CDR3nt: TGTGCCAGCAGCCCCGCCGGGGGGCACGAGCAGTACTTC
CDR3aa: CASSPAGGHEQYF

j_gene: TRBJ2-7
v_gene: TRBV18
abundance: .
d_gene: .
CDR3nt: TGTGCCAGCTCACCCTCCCCGGCCAACGAGCAGTACTTC
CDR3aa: CASSPSPANEQYF

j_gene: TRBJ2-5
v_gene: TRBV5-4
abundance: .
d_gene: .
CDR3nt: TGTGCCAGCAGCTTGGAAGGGTGGCAAGAGACCCAGTACTTC
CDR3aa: CASSLEGWQETQYF

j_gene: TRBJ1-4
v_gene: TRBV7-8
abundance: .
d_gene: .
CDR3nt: TGTGCCAGCAAGCGTGCAGGGGATGAAAAACTGTTTTTT
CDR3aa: CASKRAGDEKLFF

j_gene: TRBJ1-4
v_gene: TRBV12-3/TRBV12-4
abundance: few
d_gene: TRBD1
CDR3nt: TGTGCCAGCACCAAAGGACAGGGGGGTAATGAAAAACTGTTTTTT
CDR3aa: CASTKGQGGNEKLFF

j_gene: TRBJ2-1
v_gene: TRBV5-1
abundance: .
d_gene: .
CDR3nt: TGCGCCAGCAGCTTGGATGGGACCCCTTACAATGAGCAGTTCTTC
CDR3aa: CASSLDGTPYNEQFF

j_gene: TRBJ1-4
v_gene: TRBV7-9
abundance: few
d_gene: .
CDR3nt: TGTGCCAGCAGCCTGGGGGACCTTGGAGGTGAAAAACTGTTTTTT
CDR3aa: CASSLGDLGGEKLFF

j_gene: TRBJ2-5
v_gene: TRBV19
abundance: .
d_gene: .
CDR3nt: TGTGCCAGTAGTTCCACCTTCGGACTAGCAGGGGGCGAGACCCAGTACTTC
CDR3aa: CASSSTFGLAGGETQYF

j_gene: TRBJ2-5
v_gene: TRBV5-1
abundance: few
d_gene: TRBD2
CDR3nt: TGCGCCAGCAGCTTGACACTAGCGGGTGGAGAGACCCAGTACTTC
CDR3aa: CASSLTLAGGETQYF

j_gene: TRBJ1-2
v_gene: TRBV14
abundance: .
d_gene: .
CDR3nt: TGTGCCAGCAGCCAATTACAGGGAGCTAACTATGGCTACACCTTC
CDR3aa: CASSQLQGANYGYTF

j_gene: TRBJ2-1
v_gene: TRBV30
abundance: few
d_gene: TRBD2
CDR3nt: TGTGCCTGGATTTGGGGGGGCTACAATGAGCAGTTCTTC
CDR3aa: CAWIWGGYNEQFF

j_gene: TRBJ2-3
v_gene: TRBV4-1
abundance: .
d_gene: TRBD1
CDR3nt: TGCGCCAGCAGCCAGGGGACAGTAAAAGATACGCAGTATTTT
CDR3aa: CASSQGTVKDTQYF

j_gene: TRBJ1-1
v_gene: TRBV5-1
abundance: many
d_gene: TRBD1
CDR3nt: TGCGCCAGCAGCGGATACGGGACAGGGGGAAACACTGAAGCTTTCTTT
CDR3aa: CASSGYGTGGNTEAFF

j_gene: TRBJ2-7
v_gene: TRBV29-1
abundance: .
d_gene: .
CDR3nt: TGCAGCGTTGAGTTTGTTGGACACTACGAGCAGTACTTC
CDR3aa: CSVEFVGHYEQYF

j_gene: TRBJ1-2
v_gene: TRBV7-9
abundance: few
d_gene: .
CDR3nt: TGTGCCAGCAGCTTAGAAGGGCGGTTCTATGGCTACACCTTC
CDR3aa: CASSLEGRFYGYTF

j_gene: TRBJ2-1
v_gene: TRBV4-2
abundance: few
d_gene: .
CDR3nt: TGTGCCAGCAGCCAAGTAAAAGGGGATGAGCAGTTCTTC
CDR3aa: CASSQVKGDEQFF

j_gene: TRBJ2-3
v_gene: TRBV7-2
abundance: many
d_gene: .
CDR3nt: TGTGCCAGCAGCTTAGCCCCCACAGATACGCAGTATTTT
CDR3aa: CASSLAPTDTQYF

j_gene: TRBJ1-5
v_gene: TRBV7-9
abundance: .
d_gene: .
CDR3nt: TGTGCCAGCAGCCCTGTCGTGGACCCCAAGGGAAATCAGCCCCAGCATTTT
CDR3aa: CASSPVVDPKGNQPQHF

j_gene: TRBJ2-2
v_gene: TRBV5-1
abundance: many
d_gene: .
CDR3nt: TGCGCCAGCAGCTTTTCAGCGCAGACCGGGGAGCTGTTTTTT
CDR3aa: CASSFSAQTGELFF

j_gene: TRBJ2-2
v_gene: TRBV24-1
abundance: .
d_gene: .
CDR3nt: TGTGCCACCAGTGAGCCCATTCGAAGCGGGGAGCTGTTTTTT
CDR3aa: CATSEPIRSGELFF

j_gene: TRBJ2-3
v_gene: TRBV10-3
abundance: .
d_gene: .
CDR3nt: TGTGCCATCAGAGACCGGAGCACAGATACGCAGTATTTT
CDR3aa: CAIRDRSTDTQYF

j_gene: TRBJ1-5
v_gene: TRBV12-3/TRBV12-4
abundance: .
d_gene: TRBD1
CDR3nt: TGTGCCAGCATTGGACAGGCTGTCAATCAGCCCCAGCATTTT
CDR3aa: CASIGQAVNQPQHF

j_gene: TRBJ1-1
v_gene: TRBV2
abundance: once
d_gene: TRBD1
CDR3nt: TGTGCCAGCATATCTGGGACAGGGGGCTCGACCGAAGCTTTCTTT
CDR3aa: CASISGTGGSTEAFF

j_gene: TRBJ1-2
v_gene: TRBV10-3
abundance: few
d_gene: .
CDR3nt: TGTGCCGCGGGGTGGGCAGAGGGGGACTATGGCTACACCTTC
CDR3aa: CAAGWAEGDYGYTF

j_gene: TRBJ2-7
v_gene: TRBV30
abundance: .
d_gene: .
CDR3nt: TGTGCCTGGAGTGCGGGATCCTACTACGAGCAGTACTTC
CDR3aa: CAWSAGSYYEQYF

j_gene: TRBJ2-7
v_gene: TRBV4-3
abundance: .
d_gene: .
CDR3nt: TGCGCCAGCAGCCAAGAGGGGCCTCCCAGCTCCTACGAGCAGTACTTC
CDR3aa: CASSQEGPPSSYEQYF

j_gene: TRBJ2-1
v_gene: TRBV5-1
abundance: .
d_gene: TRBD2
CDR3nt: TGCGCCAGCGGGGAGGGAGGCCTCTACAATGAGCAGTTCTTC
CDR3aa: CASGEGGLYNEQFF

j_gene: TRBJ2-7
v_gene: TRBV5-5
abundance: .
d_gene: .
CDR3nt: TGTGCCAGCAACATAGACAGCGTAACCTACGAGCAGTACTTC
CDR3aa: CASNIDSVTYEQYF

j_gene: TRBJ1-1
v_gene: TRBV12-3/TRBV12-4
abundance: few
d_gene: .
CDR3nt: TGTGCCAGCAAAACTCACACTGAAGCTTTCTTT
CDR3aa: CASKTHTEAFF

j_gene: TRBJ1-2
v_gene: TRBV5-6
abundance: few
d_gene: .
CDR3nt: TGTGCCAGCAGCTTGAGGGATTATGGCTACACCTTC
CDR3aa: CASSLRDYGYTF

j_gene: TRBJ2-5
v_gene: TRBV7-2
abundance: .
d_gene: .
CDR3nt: TGTGCCAGCAGCTTAAATTCTCGGTGGGCAGAGACCCAGTACTTC
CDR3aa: CASSLNSRWAETQYF

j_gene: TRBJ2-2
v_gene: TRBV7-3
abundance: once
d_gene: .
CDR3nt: TGTGCCAGCAGCTGGAATGGGGCCGGGGAGCTGTTTTTT
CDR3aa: CASSWNGAGELFF

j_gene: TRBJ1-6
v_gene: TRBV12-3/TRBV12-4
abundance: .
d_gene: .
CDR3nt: TGTGCCAGCAGTTTAGCTCCCCTCATTTCACCCCTCCACTTT
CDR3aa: CASSLAPLISPLHF

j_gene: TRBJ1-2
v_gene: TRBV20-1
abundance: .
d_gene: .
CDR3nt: TGCAGTGCTAGAGAAAGGGGACCGGCGGGAGGCTACACCTTC
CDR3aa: CSARERGPAGGYTF

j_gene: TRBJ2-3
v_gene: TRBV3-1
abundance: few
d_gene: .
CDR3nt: TGTGCCAGCAGCCAAGCCGGGGGCCAATCAGATACGCAGTATTTT
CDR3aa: CASSQAGGQSDTQYF

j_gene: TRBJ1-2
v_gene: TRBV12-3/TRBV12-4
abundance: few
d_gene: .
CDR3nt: TGTGCCAGCAGTTCTGCGTTTCTTGCGGACTATGGCTACACCTTC
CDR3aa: CASSSAFLADYGYTF

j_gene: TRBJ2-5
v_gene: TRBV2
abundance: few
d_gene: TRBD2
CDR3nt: TGTGCCAGCAGTGACTGGCCAGCGGGAGAGGCAGAGACCCAGTACTTC
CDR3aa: CASSDWPAGEAETQYF